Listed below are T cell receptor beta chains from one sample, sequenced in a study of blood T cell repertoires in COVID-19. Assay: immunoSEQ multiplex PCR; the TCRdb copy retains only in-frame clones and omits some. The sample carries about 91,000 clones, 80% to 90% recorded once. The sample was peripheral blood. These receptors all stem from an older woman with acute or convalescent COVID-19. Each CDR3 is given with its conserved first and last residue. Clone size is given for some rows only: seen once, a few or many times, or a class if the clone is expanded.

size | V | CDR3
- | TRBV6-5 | CASRRNPGEGTEAFF
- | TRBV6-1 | CASSERQPQHF
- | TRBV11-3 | CASSLDGSPGDTQYF
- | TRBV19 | CASSETGHNQPQHF
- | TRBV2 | CASSVRSARGTGELFF
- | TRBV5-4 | CASSLVLGPGPGYTF
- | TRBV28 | CASRGRRETQYF
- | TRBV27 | CASSHPSGTYNEQFF
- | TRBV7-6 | CASSLDGGQYF
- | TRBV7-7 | CASSPGLAGGQDEQFF
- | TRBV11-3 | CASSAGQPGPYNEQFF
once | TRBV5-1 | CASSLERVIETQYF
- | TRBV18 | CASSPAGGGAFF
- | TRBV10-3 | CAISETNGGQQHNEQFF
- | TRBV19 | CASRWTSGSSYEQYF
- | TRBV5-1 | CASSGPIRDMAYGYTF
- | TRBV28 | CASSSTEKQYF
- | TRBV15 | CATSDRNEKLFF
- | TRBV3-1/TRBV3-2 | CASSQDLSFLAGGGETQYF
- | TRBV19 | CASRHRGYGYTF
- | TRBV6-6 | CASSATRLAGGPSAKNIQYF
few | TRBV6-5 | CASLQSRELFF
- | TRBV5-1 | CASSPPGTTYEQYF
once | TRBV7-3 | CASSRGGVLLNEQFF
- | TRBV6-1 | CASSDRAISPLHF
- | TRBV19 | CASSMGTSDEQYF